This T cell receptor (beta chain) originates from a study of primary melanoma T cells and metastatic recurrence. Study-level points and caveats: The tumor T-cell fraction reportedly predicted progression-free survival independently of thickness, ulceration, mitotic rate and age. Melanomas with T-cell fraction above 20% appeared to have better outcomes.

The patients had surgically resected primary melanoma at risk of metastatic recurrence. As for this clone: The antigen is not known.

The table came from immunoSEQ multiplex PCR; TCRdb's copy has only in-frame clones and leaves some out. This table has hundreds of clones, about 80% appearing once. The sequence was obtained from a human donor with melanoma. Sequencing input: melanoma tumor tissue.

DNA for the CDR3: TGTGCCAGCAGCTCCGACAGGGGCACTGAAGCTTTCTTT. Its translation: CASSSDRGTEAFF. The chain couples TRBV9 to TRBJ1-1, with 8 positions matching TRBD1. The CDR3 covers 13 residues. V shed 4 bases, J shed 4 bases, and the junction held 3 bases outside the gene matches. The germline V gene encodes CDR1 SGDLS and CDR2 YYNGEE.